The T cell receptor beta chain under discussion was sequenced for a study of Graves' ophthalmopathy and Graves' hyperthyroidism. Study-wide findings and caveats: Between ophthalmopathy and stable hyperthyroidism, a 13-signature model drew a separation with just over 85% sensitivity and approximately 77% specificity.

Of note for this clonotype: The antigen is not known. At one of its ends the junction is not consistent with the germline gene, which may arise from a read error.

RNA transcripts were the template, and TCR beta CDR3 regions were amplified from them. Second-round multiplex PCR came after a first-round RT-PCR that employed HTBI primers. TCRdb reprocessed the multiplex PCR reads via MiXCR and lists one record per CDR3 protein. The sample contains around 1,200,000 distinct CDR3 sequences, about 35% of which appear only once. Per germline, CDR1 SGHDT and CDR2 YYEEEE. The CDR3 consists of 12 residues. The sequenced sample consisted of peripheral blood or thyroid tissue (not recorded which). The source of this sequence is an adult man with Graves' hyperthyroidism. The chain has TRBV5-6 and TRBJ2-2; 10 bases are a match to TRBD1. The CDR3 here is CAGQGGTGKLFF. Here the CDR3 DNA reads TGTGCCGGACAGGGGGGCACCGGGAAGCTGTTTTTT.